Included here is one TCR beta chain sequence, with context. Sequenced by immunoSEQ multiplex PCR; TCRdb stores in-frame clones only, minus some. The profile shows tens of thousands of clones, 80% to 85% of them singletons. This sample stems from a study of OX40 agonist ivuxolimab in advanced cancers. Overall study context: Males comprised roughly four fifths of the group, whose mean age was roughly 64 years (range about 20 to 79).

CDR3 length: 14 residues. Germline CDR1 reads KGHSH; CDR2 reads LQKENI. V lost 3 bases, J lost 3 bases, and 12 bases lay in between. Exclusion applied to patients with autoimmune disease history or systemic immunosuppression. The chain carries TRBV18 and TRBJ2-7; D remains unclear. Specimen: CD4+ or CD8+ T cells sorted from blood, collected in a trial of the OX40 agonist ivuxolimab. This TCR was recovered from an adult with an advanced solid tumor such as melanoma, head and neck, liver or kidney cancer. The DNA for the CDR3 is TGTGCCAGCTCACCCTTCGAGAATTACTACGAGCAGTACTTC. It encodes CASSPFENYYEQYF.